These 13 T cell receptor beta chains originate from one sample sequenced in a study of a mutant IDH1 vaccine in newly diagnosed glioma listed by TCRdb under 2021. These receptors lack a known antigen. The time point tag for this specimen amounts to: week 11, during vaccination. Each vaccine dose, consisting of 300 ug of a 20-mer mutant IDH1 peptide in Montanide, was administered subcutaneously with topical imiquimod. The library was obtained by the immunoSEQ multiplex PCR assay. TCRdb took this table from immuneACCESS and kept in-frame rearrangements with V and J called. Such tables lack part of the clones; where checked against another copy, unresolved V genes explain under half of the gap, and the rest is unexplained. This sample lists roughly 130,000 clones; roughly 75% were detected once. The ten largest clones add up to less than 7% of the sample. The sample here was PBMCs, taken from a glioma patient whose treatment included an IDH1 peptide vaccine. The receptors were gathered from a man between 40 and 49 years old with glioma.

The rearrangement uses TRBV7-9 and TRBJ2-7; no reliable D call. The germline V gene encodes CDR1 SEHNR and CDR2 FQNEAQ (reference sequence). This CDR3 is 12 amino acids long. Trimming left V 4 bases short and J 4 bases short, with 8 bases between. Here the CDR3 reads CASSSSPYEQYF. In DNA, the CDR3 is TGTGCCAGCAGCTCCTCCCCGTACGAGCAGTACTTC. Full variable domain (outside the CDR3, taken from reference TRBV7-9 and TRBJ2-7): DTGVSQNPRHKITKRGQNVTFRCDPISEHNRLYWYRQTLGQGPEFLTYFQNEAQLEKSRLLSDRFSAERPKGSFSTLEIQRTEQGDSAMYLCASSSSPYEQYFGPGTRLTVT.

The chain links TRBV2 to TRBJ2-2; D gene unclear. Germline CDR1 is SNHLY and CDR2 is FYNNEI. V lost 4 bases and J lost 5, with 17 bases in between. The CDR3 is 16 residues long. CDR3: CASSAATATRTGELFF. In nucleotides, the CDR3 is TGTGCCAGCAGTGCGGCGACGGCCACGAGGACCGGGGAGCTGTTTTTT.

The rearrangement uses TRBV7-6 and TRBJ1-1; maybe TRBD1 (5 bases). Looked up from germline, CDR1 is SGHVS and CDR2 is FNYEAQ. The CDR3 loop spans 14 amino acids. The ends were cut back, 1 base at V and 5 bases at J, with 11 bases in the middle. CDR3 loop: CASSLVSGATEAFF. In DNA, the CDR3 is TGTGCCAGCAGCTTAGTTAGCGGGGCGACTGAAGCTTTCTTT.

The rearrangement links TRBV30 to TRBJ2-2; the D gene is possibly TRBD2 (5 bases). The CDR3 covers 15 residues. In germline, CDR1 is GTSNPN, CDR2 SVGIG (reference sequence). V was cut by 7 bases and J by 4 bases, with 19 bases left in between. The DNA for the CDR3 is TGTGCCTTCGGGGTGGCGACCCCTCGCACCGGGGAGCTGTTTTTT. Translation: CAFGVATPRTGELFF.

This chain joins TRBV30 and TRBJ1-6; no clear D gene. Looked up from germline, CDR1 is GTSNPN and CDR2 is SVGIG (reference sequence). V lost 0 bases, J lost 4 bases, and 10 bases lay in between. CDR3 length: 15 amino acids. This chain's CDR3 is CAWSVGRGYNSPLHF. CDR3 in DNA: TGTGCCTGGAGTGTGGGCAGAGGATATAATTCACCCCTCCACTTT.

The J gene is TRBJ2-5, the V gene TRBV5-1, with 8 bases fitting TRBD1. The CDR3 has 15 amino acids. Losses at the gene ends were 2 bases for V and 5 bases for J; bases not matched to a gene: 8. CDR1 is SGHRS, CDR2 YFSETQ, per germline. The CDR3 DNA is TGCGCCAGCAGCTTTTACTCGGACAGGGAGGAGACCCAGTACTTC. Translating it yields CASSFYSDREETQYF. Full variable domain (missing parts from reference TRBV5-1 and TRBJ2-5): KAGVTQTPRYLIKTRGQQVTLSCSPISGHRSVSWYQQTPGQGLQFLFEYFSETQRNKGNFPGRFSGRQFSNSRSEMNVSTLELGDSALYLCASSFYSDREETQYFGPGTRLLVL.

The chain recombines TRBV4-1 with TRBJ2-7; D is uncertain. The ends were cut back, 1 base at V and 1 base at J, with 17 bases in the middle. The CDR3 is made up of 17 amino acids. Germline lookup yields CDR1 MGHRA and CDR2 YSYEKL. The CDR3 protein is CASSQGRDPGGSYEQYF. CDR3 bases: TGCGCCAGCAGCCAAGGGCGAGATCCGGGCGGTTCCTACGAGCAGTACTTC.

CDR3 nucleotide sequence: TGTGCCAGCAGCTACAGTGACAACTATGGCTACACCTTC. Translation: CASSYSDNYGYTF. This rearrangement joins TRBV9 to TRBJ1-2, with D uncertain. The CDR3 spans 13 residues. The ends were cut back, 4 bases at V and 2 bases at J, with 9 bases in the middle. Germline CDR1 SGDLS, CDR2 YYNGEE. The whole variable domain, filled in from reference TRBV9 and TRBJ1-2, reads DSGVTQTPKHLITATGQRVTLRCSPRSGDLSVYWYQQSLDQGLQFLIQYYNGEERAKGNILERFSAQQFPDLHSELNLSSLELGDSALYFCASSYSDNYGYTFGSGTRLTVV.

The chain combines TRBV9 with TRBJ2-1, with 15 bases identical to TRBD2. Germline V gene lookup returns CDR1 SGDLS and CDR2 YYNGEE. CDR3 length: 22 amino acids. V was pared by 3 bases and J by 0 bases, with 16 bases of the junction left unmatched. The CDR3: CASSATRRTSGRALLSYNEQFF. In nucleotides, the CDR3 is TGTGCCAGCAGCGCAACCCGTCGGACTAGCGGGAGGGCACTCCTCTCCTACAATGAGCAGTTCTTC.

This chain connects TRBV30 to TRBJ1-4; D uncertain. CDR1 GTSNPN and CDR2 SVGIG come from the germline V gene (reference sequence). V was pared by 4 bases and J by 3 bases, with 9 bases between. The CDR3 loop spans 13 amino acids. Here the CDR3 reads CAWTVRSNEKLFF. The CDR3 nucleotides read TGTGCCTGGACCGTGAGGTCTAATGAAAAACTGTTTTTT.

The chain has TRBV4-3 and TRBJ2-1; 8 nucleotides line up with TRBD2. Germline-derived CDR1 and CDR2 are LGHNA and YSLEER. Trimming removed 0 bases from V and 8 bases from J; junction bases left unmatched: 9. The length of the CDR3 is 16 residues. CDR3 DNA: TGCGCCAGCAGCCAAGAAAGGGCGGGACTAGACTATGAGCAGTTCTTC. This sequence encodes CASSQERAGLDYEQFF.

The chain joins TRBV11-1 to TRBJ2-7; TRBD2 matches 9 bases. CDR1 SGHAT and CDR2 FQDESV come from the germline V gene (reference sequence). J lost 5 bases, V lost 1 base, and 3 bases had no gene match. The CDR3 has 14 amino acids. The CDR3 sequence is CASSLGSGSHEQYF. CDR3 DNA: TGTGCCAGCAGCTTAGGTAGCGGGAGCCACGAGCAGTACTTC. Based on the CDR3 plus reference TRBV11-1 and TRBJ2-7, the full variable domain is EAEVAQSPRYKITEKSQAVAFWCDPISGHATLYWYRQILGQGPELLVQFQDESVVDDSQLPKDRFSAERLKGVDSTLKIQPAELGDSAMYLCASSLGSGSHEQYFGPGTRLTVT.

The chain combines TRBV2 with TRBJ2-2, with D perhaps matching TRBD1 (7 bases). The CDR3 covers 17 residues. The germline V gene encodes CDR1 SNHLY and CDR2 FYNNEI. Deletions cut 6 bases from V and 4 bases from J, with 21 bases between. The CDR3 nucleotides read TGTGCCAGCAGGTCATCCCCGACAGGGAGGCCCACCGGGGAGCTGTTTTTT. Amino acid sequence: CASRSSPTGRPTGELFF.